These T cell receptor beta chains were read from a single sample in a study of cytomegalovirus exposure and HLA in healthy donors. Sequencing used immunoSEQ multiplex PCR; TCRdb keeps in-frame clones, though not all of them. The sample holds approximately 54,000 clones, more than 70% seen once. The sample taken for sequencing was PBMCs. These receptors all come from a woman in her late teens or twenties in good health and CMV-seropositive. The CDR3 runs from the conserved cysteine through the conserved F or W. A D gene is named only where the DNA matches it firmly. Where a row states a size, it is once, few, many or the class of an expanded clone; other rows omit it.

CDR3 protein	CDR3 DNA	D gene	clone size	V gene	J gene
CASEDRTNYGYTF	TGTGCCAGCGAGGACAGGACTAACTATGGCTACACCTTC	TRBD1	-	TRBV19	TRBJ1-2
CASSKTGGREKLFF	TGTGCCAGCAGTAAGACAGGGGGGCGTGAAAAACTGTTTTTT	TRBD1	-	TRBV6-5	TRBJ1-4
CASSTGRSGEAFF	TGTGCCAGCAGCACCGGTAGATCCGGTGAAGCTTTCTTT	-	-	TRBV5-6	TRBJ1-1
CASSSGTGVYGYTF	TGCGCCAGCAGCTCCGGGACAGGGGTCTATGGCTACACCTTC	TRBD1	-	TRBV5-1	TRBJ1-2
CASSDGTATGELFF	TGTGCCAGCAGCGACGGGACTGCCACCGGGGAGCTGTTTTTT	-	-	TRBV6-1	TRBJ2-2
CASSLELNYGYTF	TGTGCCAGCAGCTTAGAGCTAAACTATGGCTACACCTTC	-	-	TRBV7-6	TRBJ1-2
CASSHRGKAEAFF	TGTGCCAGCAGCCACAGGGGGAAGGCTGAAGCTTTCTTT	TRBD1	-	TRBV13	TRBJ1-1
CASSPDPLGTGILSGANVLTF	TGCGCCAGCAGCCCGGACCCGTTAGGGACAGGGATACTCTCAGGGGCCAACGTCCTGACTTTC	TRBD1	-	TRBV4-3	TRBJ2-6
CASSQDRHHNEQFF	TGCGCCAGCAGCCAAGACAGGCACCACAATGAGCAGTTCTTC	-	-	TRBV4-3	TRBJ2-1
CASSLVQTSATNEKLFF	TGCGCCAGCAGCTTGGTACAGACATCCGCAACTAATGAAAAACTGTTTTTT	-	-	TRBV5-1	TRBJ1-4
CASSSPGQNLRADTQYF	TGTGCCAGCAGCTCCCCCGGACAGAACCTTAGGGCGGATACGCAGTATTTT	-	-	TRBV7-9	TRBJ2-3
CASSLGPQGIQHF	TGTGCCAGCAGCTTAGGGCCACAGGGGATCCAGCATTTT	TRBD1	few	TRBV11-2	TRBJ1-5
CASSVFEGEKLFF	TGTGCCAGCAGTGTGTTCGAGGGCGAAAAACTGTTTTTT	-	-	TRBV25-1	TRBJ1-4
CASSIGTGEAYEQYF	TGTGCCAGTAGTATCGGGACAGGGGAAGCGTACGAGCAGTACTTC	TRBD1	-	TRBV19	TRBJ2-7
CASSQVKGNNQPQHF	TGTGCCAGCAGCCAAGTAAAGGGGAACAATCAGCCCCAGCATTTT	-	-	TRBV4-2	TRBJ1-5